Shown below are 20 T cell receptor beta chains from a single sample sequenced in a study of blood T cells in healthy people across ages. A second PCR of roughly 6 to 12 cycles used a sample-barcoded 5' primer and a J-beta primer mix. TCRdb independently ran MiXCR on the 5' RACE reads; one entry per CDR3 protein. The repertoire holds 910,000 or so distinct CDR3 sequences, roughly 51% seen once, with about 22% in the top ten. Source material: blood. All receptors come from a woman aged 55-69 years in good health.

The J gene is TRBJ1-2, the V gene TRBV7-9; 8 bases are a match to TRBD1. J lost 0 bases, V lost 6 bases, and 9 bases had no gene match. This CDR3 region has 16 residues. The germline gives CDR1 SEHNR, CDR2 FQNEAQ (reference sequence). The CDR3 loop reads CASRSGTGKANYGYTF. In nucleotides, the CDR3 is TGTGCCAGCAGATCCGGGACAGGAAAAGCTAACTATGGCTACACCTTC.

The chain has TRBV11-3 and TRBJ2-2; no clear D gene. Germline lookup yields CDR1 SGHNT and CDR2 YENEEA. The CDR3 has 15 residues. The V end was cut by 6 bases, the J end by 0 bases, with 11 bases between. CDR3 in DNA: TGTGCCAGCAGAAAAGGGAACTCGAACACCGGGGAGCTGTTTTTT. It translates to CASRKGNSNTGELFF.

Of note for this clonotype: One junction end disagrees with the germline gene, perhaps due to a read error. The chain carries TRBV9 and TRBJ2-7; D not certain. The CDR3 consists of 12 residues. Germline V gene lookup returns CDR1 SGDLS and CDR2 YYNGEE. The CDR3 bases are TGTGCCAGCGGCGTAGTAGACCACGAGCAGTACTTC. Protein sequence: CASGVVDHEQYF.

This clonotype was seen a few times. The genes are TRBV30 and TRBJ2-3, with unresolved D. Trimming stripped 7 bases from V and 0 bases from J, with 5 bases between. Germline-derived CDR1 and CDR2 are GTSNPN and SVGIG (reference sequence). This CDR3 is 11 amino acids long. The CDR3 here is CASKSTDTQYF. The CDR3 DNA is TGTGCCTCTAAAAGCACAGATACGCAGTATTTT.

The gene calls are TRBV28 and TRBJ2-6; D not certain. V was clipped by 5 bases and J by 1 base, with 9 bases between them. The CDR3 sequence is 15 residues long. Germline CDR1 MDHEN, CDR2 SYDVKM. The CDR3 loop reads CASSRHRSGANVLTF. The CDR3, as DNA: TGTGCCAGCAGTCGTCACCGTTCTGGGGCCAACGTCCTGACTTTC.

The J gene is TRBJ2-1, the V gene TRBV20-1; weak D call: TRBD2 (6 bases). Per germline, CDR1 DFQATT and CDR2 SNEGSKA (reference sequence). CDR3 size: 16 residues. The V end lost 1 base, the J end lost 0 bases, and 13 bases lay between the germline ends. CDR3 in DNA: TGCAGTGCTAGAGTCCCTAGCGCGAGCTCCTACAATGAGCAGTTCTTC. Amino acids: CSARVPSASSYNEQFF.

This chain links TRBV6-5 with TRBJ1-2, with TRBD1 matching 10 bases. Germline lookup yields CDR1 MNHEY and CDR2 SVGAGI. After removal of 7 bases from V and 4 bases from J, the junction contained 9 bases not matched to a gene. This CDR3 comprises 15 residues. The CDR3 reads CASMFFWDRGYGYTF. For the CDR3, the DNA is TGTGCCAGCATGTTTTTTTGGGACAGGGGCTATGGCTACACCTTC.

V gene TRBV5-5 combines with J gene TRBJ1-2; the match to TRBD1 covers 8 bases. The germline V gene has CDR1 SGHKS and CDR2 YYEKEE (reference sequence). This CDR3 is 15 amino acids long. The junction had 2 bases not matched to a gene; V was cut back by 0 bases and J by 1 base. CDR3 protein: CASSLGTGFNYGYTF. CDR3 in DNA: TGTGCCAGCAGCTTGGGGACAGGGTTTAACTATGGCTACACCTTC.

This clonotype was counted a few times. J is TRBJ2-2 and V is TRBV15; no clear D. The V end lost 0 bases, the J end lost 3 bases, and 11 bases lay between the germline ends. In germline, CDR1 is LNHNV, CDR2 YYDKDF (reference sequence). This CDR3 is 16 amino acids long. The CDR3 loop is CATSRDRVRYTGELFF. The CDR3 DNA reads TGTGCCACCAGCAGAGATAGGGTGCGCTACACCGGGGAGCTGTTTTTT.

This clonotype was counted between two and nine times. The chain recombines TRBV29-1 with TRBJ2-3; possible D gene TRBD2, 7 bases. Trimming removed 6 bases from V and 3 bases from J, with 19 bases in between. The CDR3 totals 15 residues. Germline lookup yields CDR1 SQVTM and CDR2 ANQGSEA. In DNA, the CDR3 is TGCAGCGTCTGGGGGGCTGGCGGGAGAACAGATACGCAGTATTTT. Its translation: CSVWGAGGRTDTQYF.

This clonotype was detected only once. The chain carries TRBV20-1 and TRBJ2-7; 10 nucleotides agree with TRBD1. The CDR3 runs 14 residues. The ends lost 6 bases at V and 4 bases at J; junction bases unmatched: 9. Looked up from germline, CDR1 is DFQATT and CDR2 is SNEGSKA (reference sequence). The CDR3 region is CSAKDRGLQYEQYF. CDR3 in DNA: TGCAGTGCCAAAGACAGGGGGCTCCAATACGAGCAGTACTTC.

The J gene is TRBJ2-7, the V gene TRBV6-5, with 10 positions matching TRBD2. This CDR3 comprises 16 residues. Germline CDR1 MNHEY, CDR2 SVGAGI. J gave up 7 bases and V 2 bases, and 11 bases lay outside the gene matches. The CDR3 DNA follows: TGTGCCAGCAGTTACCAAATGAGCGGGAGGGCCACTGAGCAGTACTTC. It is translated as CASSYQMSGRATEQYF.

The chain combines TRBV7-2 with TRBJ1-4; a weak D match, TRBD1 (5 bases). Germline V gives CDR1 SGHTA, CDR2 FQGNSA. With 5 bases removed from V and 11 bases from J, the gap between germline ends came to 12 bases. The length of the CDR3 is 12 residues. CDR3 in amino acids: CASSLLEGKLFF. In nucleotides, the CDR3 is TGTGCCAGCAGCCTTCTCGAGGGGAAACTGTTTTTT.

This chain links TRBV4-2 with TRBJ2-7, with 8 bases fitting TRBD1. Germline CDR1 LGHNA, CDR2 YNFKEQ. V gave up 7 bases and J gave up 4 bases; unmatched junction bases: 9. The CDR3 spans 14 residues. The CDR3 reads CASNEPGQGYEQYF. CDR3 DNA: TGTGCCAGCAATGAACCCGGACAGGGTTACGAGCAGTACTTC.

The V call is TRBV12-3 or TRBV12-4, the J call TRBJ2-3; 7 bases map to TRBD2. The V segment lost 5 bases and the J segment 3 bases; nucleotides outside the gene matches: 14. The CDR3 runs 17 residues. CDR3 sequence (DNA): TGTGCCAGCAGTCACGGAGCCGGGACTATGAGGACAGATACGCAGTATTTT. It encodes CASSHGAGTMRTDTQYF.

The chain links TRBV3-1 to TRBJ2-5, with D possibly matching TRBD2 (5 bases). V dropped 1 base and J dropped 11 bases, with 17 bases sitting between them. This CDR3 region has 14 residues. Germline CDR1 and CDR2: LGHDT and YNNKEL (reference sequence). The CDR3 nucleotides read TGTGCCAGCAGCCAAGGTGCTAGCCGTGTGCAGCAGTACTTC. It translates to CASSQGASRVQQYF.

This clonotype was found a few times. This chain links TRBV4-1 with TRBJ1-5; D may be TRBD1 (6 bases). V lost 2 bases and J 4 bases, leaving 12 bases between the germline ends. From germline, CDR1 is MGHRA and CDR2 YSYEKL. The CDR3 is 15 amino acids. The CDR3 coding sequence is TGCGCCAGCAGCCAAACGGACAGAGAAAATCAGCCCCAGCATTTT. It specifies CASSQTDRENQPQHF.

This clonotype was detected only a few times. The chain links TRBV7-8 to TRBJ2-7; D not resolved. The V and J ends lost 0 bases and 5 bases respectively, with 14 bases between them. This CDR3 spans 15 amino acids. CDR1 is SGHVS and CDR2 is FQNEAQ in the germline V gene. DNA of the CDR3: TGTGCCAGCAGCTTAGCAGTCGAGACGATCGACGAGCAGTACTTC. It translates to CASSLAVETIDEQYF.

This clonotype has just one count. The chain employs TRBV20-1 and TRBJ2-7, with 13 bases fitting TRBD2. After removal of 5 bases from V and 5 bases from J, the junction contained 21 bases not matched to a gene. Germline V lookup: CDR1 DFQATT, CDR2 SNEGSKA (reference sequence). CDR3 size: 19 residues. The CDR3 DNA follows: TGCAGTGCTGGCAGGCCGGGACTAGCGGGGCCCACAAGTTCTAACGAGCAGTACTTC. As protein: CSAGRPGLAGPTSSNEQYF.

The chain recombines TRBV11-3 with TRBJ2-7; 11 bases map to TRBD2. With V trimmed by 1 base and J by 6 bases, 2 bases remained unmatched. Germline CDR1 reads SGHNT; CDR2 reads YENEEA. CDR3 length: 14 amino acids. CDR3 nucleotides: TGTGCCAGCAGCTTAGGGGGACTAGCGGTCGAGCAGTACTTC. This sequence encodes CASSLGGLAVEQYF.